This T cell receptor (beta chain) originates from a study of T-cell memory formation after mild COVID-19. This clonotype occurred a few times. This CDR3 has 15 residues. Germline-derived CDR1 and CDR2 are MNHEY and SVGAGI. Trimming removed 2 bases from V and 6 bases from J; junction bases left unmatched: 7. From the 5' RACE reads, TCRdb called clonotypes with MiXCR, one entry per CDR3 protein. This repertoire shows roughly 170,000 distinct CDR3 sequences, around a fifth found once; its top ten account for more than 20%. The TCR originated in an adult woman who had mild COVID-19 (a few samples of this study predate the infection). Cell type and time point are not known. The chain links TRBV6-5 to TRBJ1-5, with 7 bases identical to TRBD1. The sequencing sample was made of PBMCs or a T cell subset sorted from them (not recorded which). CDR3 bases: TGTGCCAGCAGTTACCAGGGGGGCCCGGGTCAGCCCCAGCATTTT. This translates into CASSYQGGPGQPQHF.